Following are 26 T cell receptor beta chains from one sample sequenced in a study of cytomegalovirus exposure and HLA in healthy donors. PCR primers comprised 60 Vbeta and 13 Jbeta primers. Method: immunoSEQ multiplex PCR; TCRdb's copy keeps in-frame clones and lacks some. The table lists approximately 100,000 clones, roughly three quarters of them singletons. The sequenced sample consisted of PBMCs. Every receptor here comes from a woman aged 45-60 years in good health and CMV-seropositive.

The V and J genes are TRBV19 and TRBJ2-1, with 11 bases that match TRBD2. Trimming cost V 3 bases and J 7 bases; bases outside gene matches: 11. Germline V CDR1 and CDR2: LNHDA, SQIVND (reference sequence). The length of the CDR3 is 17 residues. CDR3 nucleotide sequence: TGTGCCAGTAGTATCTTCCCTACTAGCGGGAGAAAGAATGAGCAGTTCTTC. This gives the protein CASSIFPTSGRKNEQFF.

This clone occurred once. The chain combines TRBV19 with TRBJ1-5; possibly TRBD1 for D (5 bases). Germline CDR1 LNHDA, CDR2 SQIVND (reference sequence). CDR3 length: 16 residues. V was clipped by 2 bases and J by 5 bases, with 16 bases between them. The CDR3 DNA reads TGTGCCAGTAGTATACTTAAAGAAAACAGGCATCAGCCCCAGCATTTT. This translates into CASSILKENRHQPQHF.

V and J are TRBV7-6 and TRBJ1-1; D may be TRBD1 (5 bases). The CDR3 is 14 amino acids. Trimming stripped 5 bases from V and 0 bases from J, with 10 bases between. Germline values: CDR1 SGHVS, CDR2 FNYEAQ. CDR3 in DNA: TGTGCCAGCAGCCCCCCAGGGATGAACACTGAAGCTTTCTTT. Amino acids: CASSPPGMNTEAFF. The variable domain in full, with the rest retrieved from reference TRBV7-6 and TRBJ1-1, is GAGVSQSPRYKVTKRGQDVALRCDPISGHVSLYWYRQALGQGPEFLTYFNYEAQQDKSGLPNDRFSAERPEGSISTLTIQRTEQRDSAMYRCASSPPGMNTEAFFGQGTRLTVV.

This sequence joins TRBV27 and TRBJ2-2, with TRBD1 matching 11 bases. The CDR3 contains 16 residues. Trimming cost V 5 bases and J 4 bases; bases outside gene matches: 6. Germline assignment: CDR1 MNHEY and CDR2 SMNVEV (reference sequence). CDR3 in amino acids: CASSPWTGGFTGELFF. CDR3 coding DNA: TGTGCCAGCAGTCCCTGGACAGGGGGCTTCACCGGGGAGCTGTTTTTT.

V usage is TRBV11-2 and J usage is TRBJ1-3; the D gene is possibly TRBD1 (5 bases). This CDR3 has 16 amino acids. The V and J ends lost 3 bases and 0 bases respectively, with 12 bases between them. Per the germline V gene, CDR1 is SGHAT and CDR2 is FQNNGV. DNA of the CDR3: TGTGCCAGCAGCTTCGGTACAGGCGTCTCTGGAAACACCATATATTTT. Residues: CASSFGTGVSGNTIYF.

The CDR3 loop is CASSSVGSGGSNEQFF. The DNA for the CDR3 is TGTGCCAGCAGTTCCGTAGGGAGCGGGGGGTCTAATGAGCAGTTCTTC. The chain couples TRBV27 to TRBJ2-1, with 9 bases identical to TRBD2. Germline loops: CDR1 MNHEY, CDR2 SMNVEV (reference sequence). Losses at the gene ends were 4 bases for V and 7 bases for J; bases not matched to a gene: 11. The CDR3 totals 16 residues.

For this clone: A read error may account for a junction end that differs from germline. The chain employs TRBV27 and TRBJ1-2; 8 nucleotides line up with TRBD1. The CDR3 runs to 13 residues. The V gene's germline CDR1 is MNHEY and CDR2 SMNVEV (reference sequence). The CDR3 bases are TGTGTCAGCACCTCGAACAGGGGGGATGGCTACACCTTC. This translates into CVSTSNRGDGYTF.

The chain uses TRBV18 and TRBJ2-1; no clear D. The length of the CDR3 is 16 residues. V was cut by 6 bases and J by 3 bases, with 18 bases left in between. CDR1 and CDR2 (germline): KGHSH, LQKENI. The CDR3 sequence is CASSPTSLRDYNEQFF. For the CDR3, the DNA is TGTGCCAGCTCCCCCACGAGCCTTCGAGACTACAATGAGCAGTTCTTC.

In regard to this clone: The junction does not match germline at one end; this may be a read error. J is TRBJ1-2 and V is TRBV7-9; perhaps TRBD1 as D (6 bases). CDR1 is SEHNR and CDR2 is FQNEAQ in the germline V gene (reference sequence). This CDR3 region has 12 residues. The CDR3 DNA reads as TGTTCCAGCAGCCCCGGACAGTATGGCTACACCTTC. Protein product: CSSSPGQYGYTF.

This chain uses TRBV2 with TRBJ2-2; 9 positions agree with TRBD2. CDR3 length: 14 residues. Germline lookup yields CDR1 SNHLY and CDR2 FYNNEI. Trimming cost V 2 bases and J 6 bases; bases outside gene matches: 1. The CDR3 nucleotides are TGTGCCAGCAGTGAACTAGCGGGGCCCGGGGAGCTGTTTTTT. This translates into CASSELAGPGELFF.

This chain uses TRBV11-2 with TRBJ2-7; D call uncertain. This CDR3 is 14 amino acids long. V was shortened by 2 bases and J by 0 bases, with 8 bases between the two germline ends. From germline, CDR1 is SGHAT and CDR2 FQNNGV. CDR3 residues: CASSLLFFSYEQYF. CDR3 coding DNA: TGTGCCAGCAGCTTACTATTTTTCTCCTACGAGCAGTACTTC. Complete variable domain (other parts from reference TRBV11-2 and TRBJ2-7): EAGVAQSPRYKIIEKRQSVAFWCNPISGHATLYWYQQILGQGPKLLIQFQNNGVVDDSQLPKDRFSAERLKGVDSTLKIQPAKLEDSAVYLCASSLLFFSYEQYFGPGTRLTVT.

The chain joins TRBV29-1 to TRBJ2-3; 13 bases are shared with TRBD2. Germline V gene sequence: CDR1 SQVTM, CDR2 ANQGSEA. The CDR3 is 15 residues long. V lost 5 bases to trimming and J lost 6 bases; unmatched junction nucleotides: 8. The CDR3 DNA sequence: TGCAGCGTTCCTCGGACTAGCGGGAGTGGTGATACGCAGTATTTT. Protein product: CSVPRTSGSGDTQYF.

This clone turned up a few times. Within the sample, other DNA sequences also encode this same CDR3. The V gene is TRBV2, the J gene TRBJ2-5; D gene uncertain. V was cut by 5 bases and J by 3 bases, with 4 bases left in between. CDR1 and CDR2 from the germline V gene are SNHLY and FYNNEI. The CDR3 contains 11 residues. The CDR3 here is CASSLEETQYF. The CDR3 DNA reads TGTGCCAGCAGTTTAGAAGAGACCCAGTACTTC.

This chain connects TRBV19 to TRBJ2-1, with 10 bases that match TRBD2. This CDR3 comprises 14 residues. Germline-derived CDR1 and CDR2 are LNHDA and SQIVND (reference sequence). V shed 4 bases, J shed 9 bases, and the junction held 6 bases outside the gene matches. CDR3 sequence reads: CASSNSGRIGEQFF. Here the CDR3 DNA reads TGTGCCAGTAGTAATAGCGGGAGGATTGGTGAGCAGTTCTTC.

The chain carries TRBV5-4 and TRBJ1-1, with D uncertain. Trimming shortened V by 0 bases and J by 1 base, and 13 bases separated the two germline ends. Germline lookup yields CDR1 SGHNT and CDR2 YYREEE (reference sequence). The CDR3 runs to 16 residues. The CDR3 reads CASSLAQAARNTEAFF. In nucleotides, the CDR3 is TGTGCCAGCAGCTTGGCCCAGGCAGCCAGGAACACTGAAGCTTTCTTT.

The chain has TRBV5-1 and TRBJ2-2, with TRBD1 matching 9 bases. The CDR3 sequence is 16 residues long. Germline loops: CDR1 SGHRS, CDR2 YFSETQ. J lost 4 bases, V lost 0 bases, and 4 bases had no gene match. As DNA, the CDR3 is TGCGCCAGCAGCTTGGCGGGACAGGGCATCACCGGGGAGCTGTTTTTT. Its protein is CASSLAGQGITGELFF. The full variable domain, in which reference TRBV5-1 and TRBJ2-2 provide the parts outside the CDR3, is KAGVTQTPRYLIKTRGQQVTLSCSPISGHRSVSWYQQTPGQGLQFLFEYFSETQRNKGNFPGRFSGRQFSNSRSEMNVSTLELGDSALYLCASSLAGQGITGELFFGEGSRLTVL.

This clone has just one count. This chain uses TRBV4-1 with TRBJ2-7; 7 bases are a match to TRBD1. J lost 2 bases, V lost 0 bases, and 7 bases had no gene match. This CDR3 comprises 16 residues. Germline loops: CDR1 MGHRA, CDR2 YSYEKL. The CDR3 sequence is CASSQERGRGTYEQYF. DNA of the CDR3: TGCGCCAGCAGCCAAGAGAGGGGCAGGGGGACCTACGAGCAGTACTTC.

V gene TRBV6-5 combines with J gene TRBJ1-4; D uncertain. The germline CDR1 and CDR2 sequences are MNHEY and SVGAGI. The CDR3 has 13 residues. Trimming left V 11 bases short and J 4 bases short, with 14 bases between. The CDR3 region has the DNA TGTGCCTCCCTCGGGTCGGGTAATGAAAAACTGTTTTTT. Its protein product is CASLGSGNEKLFF.

The chain employs TRBV6-4 and TRBJ2-2; D remains unclear. Germline V gives CDR1 MRHNA, CDR2 SNTAGT. V lost 0 bases to trimming and J lost 6 bases, with 5 bases between them. The CDR3 is made up of 13 amino acids. The CDR3 DNA reads TGTGCCAGCAGTGACTCCCCCTCCGGGGAGCTGTTTTTT. It encodes CASSDSPSGELFF.

This chain links TRBV18 with TRBJ1-1, with TRBD1 as a possible D gene (6 bases). Germline CDR1 is KGHSH and CDR2 is LQKENI. The germline V and J ends were trimmed by 3 bases and 5 bases, with 13 bases remaining between them. The CDR3 is made up of 14 amino acids. In DNA, the CDR3 is TGTGCCAGCTCACCTTTAGCAGGGGAGACTGAAGCTTTCTTT. It specifies CASSPLAGETEAFF. Filled out from reference TRBV18 and TRBJ1-1, the complete variable domain reads NAGVMQNPRHLVRRRGQEARLRCSPMKGHSHVYWYRQLPEEGLKFMVYLQKENIIDESGMPKERFSAEFPKEGPSILRIQQVVRGDSAAYFCASSPLAGETEAFFGQGTRLTVV.

This clone was detected once. The chain joins TRBV2 to TRBJ1-1; 10 positions match TRBD1. The CDR3 contains 13 residues. V gave up 8 bases and J gave up 5 bases; unmatched junction bases: 5. Looked up from germline, CDR1 is SNHLY and CDR2 is FYNNEI. CDR3 in amino acids: CASGDRGRTEAFF. DNA of the CDR3: TGTGCCAGCGGGGACAGGGGAAGGACTGAAGCTTTCTTT.

Note on this clone: Other DNA sequences within the sample encode an identical CDR3. The gene calls are TRBV5-1 and TRBJ1-1, with D uncertain. V gave up 0 bases and J gave up 3 bases, with 9 bases separating them. The length of the CDR3 is 14 residues. Germline values: CDR1 SGHRS, CDR2 YFSETQ. The DNA for the CDR3 is TGCGCCAGCAGCTTGGCCCAACCGGACACTGAAGCTTTCTTT. Its translation is CASSLAQPDTEAFF.

In this sample, this clone turned up once. This chain uses TRBV7-9 with TRBJ2-7; 8 nucleotides agree with TRBD2. The J segment lost 3 bases and the V segment lost 5 bases, leaving 3 bases of the junction unmatched. The V gene's germline CDR1 is SEHNR and CDR2 FQNEAQ (reference sequence). The CDR3 consists of 13 residues. The CDR3 region has the DNA TGTGCCAGCAGCCTTACTAGCGGCTACGAGCAGTACTTC. This codes for CASSLTSGYEQYF. Complete variable domain (other parts from reference TRBV7-9 and TRBJ2-7): DTGVSQNPRHKITKRGQNVTFRCDPISEHNRLYWYRQTLGQGPEFLTYFQNEAQLEKSRLLSDRFSAERPKGSFSTLEIQRTEQGDSAMYLCASSLTSGYEQYFGPGTRLTVT.

The chain has TRBV7-6 and TRBJ2-2; 7 bases fit TRBD1. V was clipped by 2 bases and J by 4 bases; unmatched bases: 4. There are 15 residues in the CDR3. Per the germline V gene, CDR1 is SGHVS and CDR2 is FNYEAQ. The CDR3 loop is CASSLRQGGTGELFF. The CDR3 DNA reads as TGTGCCAGCAGCTTACGACAGGGCGGCACCGGGGAGCTGTTTTTT. The full variable domain, rest sourced from reference TRBV7-6 and TRBJ2-2, is GAGVSQSPRYKVTKRGQDVALRCDPISGHVSLYWYRQALGQGPEFLTYFNYEAQQDKSGLPNDRFSAERPEGSISTLTIQRTEQRDSAMYRCASSLRQGGTGELFFGEGSRLTVL.

The CDR3 DNA sequence: TGTGCCAGCAGCCTCTTGGAGACCGGGGAGCTGTTTTTT. Amino acid sequence: CASSLLETGELFF. V usage is TRBV7-9 and J usage is TRBJ2-2; D is undetermined. The CDR3 runs 13 residues. CDR1 is SEHNR, CDR2 FQNEAQ, per germline (reference sequence). The V end lost 5 bases, the J end lost 5 bases, and 9 bases lay between the germline ends.

The table lists this clone with a few counts. The genes are TRBV6-5 and TRBJ1-5; 7 bases are shared with TRBD1. The V segment lost 5 bases and the J segment 3 bases; nucleotides outside the gene matches: 4. This CDR3 region has 14 residues. From germline, CDR1 is MNHEY and CDR2 SVGAGI. The CDR3 DNA reads as TGTGCCAGCAGTCCGGGACAGCCCAATCAGCCCCAGCATTTT. This translates into CASSPGQPNQPQHF.